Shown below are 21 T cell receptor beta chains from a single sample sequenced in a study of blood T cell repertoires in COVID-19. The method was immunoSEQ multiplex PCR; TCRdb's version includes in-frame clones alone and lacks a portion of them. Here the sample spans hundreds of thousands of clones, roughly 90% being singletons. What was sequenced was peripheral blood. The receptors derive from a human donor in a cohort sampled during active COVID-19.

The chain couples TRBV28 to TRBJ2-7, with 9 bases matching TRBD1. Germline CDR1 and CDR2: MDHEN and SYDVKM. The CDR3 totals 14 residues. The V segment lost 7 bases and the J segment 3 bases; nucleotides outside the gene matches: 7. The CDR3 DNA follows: TGTGCCAGCACCCCCGGGACAGGGTTCTACGAGCAGTACTTC. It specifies CASTPGTGFYEQYF.

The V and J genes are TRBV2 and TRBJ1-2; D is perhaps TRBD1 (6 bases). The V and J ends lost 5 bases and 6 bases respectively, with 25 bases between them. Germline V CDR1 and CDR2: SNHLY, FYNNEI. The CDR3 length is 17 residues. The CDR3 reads CASSRERLDSPSNGYTF. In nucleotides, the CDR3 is TGTGCCAGCAGTCGCGAGCGGCTGGACAGCCCTTCTAATGGCTACACCTTC.

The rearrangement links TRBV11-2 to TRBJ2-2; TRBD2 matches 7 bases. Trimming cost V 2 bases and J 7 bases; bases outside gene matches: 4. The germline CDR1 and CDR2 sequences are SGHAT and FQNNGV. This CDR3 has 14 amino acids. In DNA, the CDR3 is TGTGCCAGCAGCTTATCGGGGGGAGGCGGGGAGCTGTTTTTT. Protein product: CASSLSGGGGELFF.

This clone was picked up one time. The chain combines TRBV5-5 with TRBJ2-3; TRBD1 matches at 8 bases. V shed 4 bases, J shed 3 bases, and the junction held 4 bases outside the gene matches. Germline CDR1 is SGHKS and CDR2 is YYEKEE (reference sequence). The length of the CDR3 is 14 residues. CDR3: CASSPRTGTDTQYF. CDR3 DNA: TGTGCCAGCAGCCCTAGGACAGGGACAGATACGCAGTATTTT. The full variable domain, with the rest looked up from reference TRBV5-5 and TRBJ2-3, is DAGVTQSPTHLIKTRGQQVTLRCSPISGHKSVSWYQQVLGQGPQFIFQYYEKEERGRGNFPDRFSARQFPNYSSELNVNALLLGDSALYLCASSPRTGTDTQYFGPGTRLTVL.

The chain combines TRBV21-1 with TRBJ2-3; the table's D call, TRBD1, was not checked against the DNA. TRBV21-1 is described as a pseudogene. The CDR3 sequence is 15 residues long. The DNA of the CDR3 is TGTGCCAGCAGCAACGACGGAGGGGGCGTAGATACGCAGTATTTT. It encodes CASSNDGGGVDTQYF.

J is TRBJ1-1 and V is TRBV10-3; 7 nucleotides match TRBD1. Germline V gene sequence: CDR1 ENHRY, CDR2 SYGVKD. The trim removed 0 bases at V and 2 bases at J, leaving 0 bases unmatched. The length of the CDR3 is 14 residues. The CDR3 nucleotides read TGTGCCATCAGTGAGTCAGGGGGCAACACTGAAGCTTTCTTT. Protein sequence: CAISESGGNTEAFF.

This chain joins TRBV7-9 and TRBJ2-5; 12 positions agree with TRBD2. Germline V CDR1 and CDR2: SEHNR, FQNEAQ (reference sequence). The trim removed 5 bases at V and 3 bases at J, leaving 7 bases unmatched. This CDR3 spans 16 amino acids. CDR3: CASSPRLAGVKETQYF. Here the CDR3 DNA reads TGTGCCAGCAGCCCGCGACTAGCGGGAGTGAAAGAGACCCAGTACTTC.

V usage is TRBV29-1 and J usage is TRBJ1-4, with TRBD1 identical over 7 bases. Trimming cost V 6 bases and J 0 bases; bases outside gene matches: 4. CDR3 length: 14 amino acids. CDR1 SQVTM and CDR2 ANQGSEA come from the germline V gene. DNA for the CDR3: TGCAGCGTCTCCGGGACAGCAACTAATGAAAAACTGTTTTTT. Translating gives CSVSGTATNEKLFF.

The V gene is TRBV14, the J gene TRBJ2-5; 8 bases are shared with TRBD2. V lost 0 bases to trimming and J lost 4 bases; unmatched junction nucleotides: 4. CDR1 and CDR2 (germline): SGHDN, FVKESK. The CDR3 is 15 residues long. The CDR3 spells CASSQDGRAPETQYF. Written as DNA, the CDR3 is TGTGCCAGCAGCCAAGACGGGAGGGCCCCAGAGACCCAGTACTTC.

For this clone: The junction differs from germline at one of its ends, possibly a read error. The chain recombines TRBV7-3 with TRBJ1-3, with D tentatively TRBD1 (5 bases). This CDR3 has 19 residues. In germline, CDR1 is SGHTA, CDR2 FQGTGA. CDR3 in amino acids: CASSPTRGKRIILETLADF. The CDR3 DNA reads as TGTGCCAGCAGCCCCACACGGGGGAAACGGATTATTCTGGAAACACTAGCGGATTTT.

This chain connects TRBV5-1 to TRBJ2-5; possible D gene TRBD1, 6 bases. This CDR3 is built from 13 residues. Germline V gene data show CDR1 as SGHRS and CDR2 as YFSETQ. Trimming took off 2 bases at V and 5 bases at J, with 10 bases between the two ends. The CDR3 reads CASSLGGEETQYF. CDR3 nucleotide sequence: TGCGCCAGCAGCTTAGGGGGAGAGGAGACCCAGTACTTC.

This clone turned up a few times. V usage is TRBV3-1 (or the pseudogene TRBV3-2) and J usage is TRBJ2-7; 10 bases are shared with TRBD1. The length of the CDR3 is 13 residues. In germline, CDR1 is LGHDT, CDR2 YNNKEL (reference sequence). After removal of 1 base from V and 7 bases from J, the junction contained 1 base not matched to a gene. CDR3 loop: CASSQGTGGEQYF. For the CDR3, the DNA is TGTGCCAGCAGCCAAGGGACAGGGGGAGAGCAGTACTTC.

CDR3 in DNA: TGCGCCAGCAGCCGTACTAGATTGTATGAGCAGTTCTTC. This sequence encodes CASSRTRLYEQFF. The chain combines TRBV4-1 with TRBJ2-1, with a tentative D call TRBD2 (5 bases). The CDR3 runs 13 residues. The V and J ends lost 4 bases and 8 bases respectively, with 12 bases between them. Germline V gives CDR1 MGHRA, CDR2 YSYEKL.

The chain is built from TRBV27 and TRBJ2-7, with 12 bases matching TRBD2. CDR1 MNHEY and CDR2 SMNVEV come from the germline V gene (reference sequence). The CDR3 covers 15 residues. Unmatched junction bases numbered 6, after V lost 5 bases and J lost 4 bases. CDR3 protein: CASSHTSGRFYEQYF. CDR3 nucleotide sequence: TGTGCCAGCAGTCACACTAGCGGGAGGTTTTACGAGCAGTACTTC.

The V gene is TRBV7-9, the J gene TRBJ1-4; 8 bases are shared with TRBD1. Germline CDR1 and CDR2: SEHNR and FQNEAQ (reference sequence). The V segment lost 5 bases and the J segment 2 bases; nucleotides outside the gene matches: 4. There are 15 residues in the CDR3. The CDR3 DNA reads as TGTGCCAGCAGCCTCGGACAGGGTACTAATGAAAAACTGTTTTTT. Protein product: CASSLGQGTNEKLFF. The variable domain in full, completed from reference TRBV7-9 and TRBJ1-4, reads DTGVSQNPRHKITKRGQNVTFRCDPISEHNRLYWYRQTLGQGPEFLTYFQNEAQLEKSRLLSDRFSAERPKGSFSTLEIQRTEQGDSAMYLCASSLGQGTNEKLFFGSGTQLSVL.

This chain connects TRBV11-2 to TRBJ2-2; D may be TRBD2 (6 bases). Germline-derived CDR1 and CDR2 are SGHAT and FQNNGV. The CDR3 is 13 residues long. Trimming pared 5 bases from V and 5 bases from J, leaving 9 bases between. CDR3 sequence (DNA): TGTGCCAGCAGCCCCGGGACTACCGGGGAGCTGTTTTTT. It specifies CASSPGTTGELFF.

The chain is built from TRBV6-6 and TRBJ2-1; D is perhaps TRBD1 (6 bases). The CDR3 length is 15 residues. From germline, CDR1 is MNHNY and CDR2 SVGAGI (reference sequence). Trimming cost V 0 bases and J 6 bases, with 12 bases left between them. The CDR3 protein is CASSYSLGARNEQFF. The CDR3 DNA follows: TGTGCCAGCAGTTACTCTCTGGGGGCACGCAATGAGCAGTTCTTC.

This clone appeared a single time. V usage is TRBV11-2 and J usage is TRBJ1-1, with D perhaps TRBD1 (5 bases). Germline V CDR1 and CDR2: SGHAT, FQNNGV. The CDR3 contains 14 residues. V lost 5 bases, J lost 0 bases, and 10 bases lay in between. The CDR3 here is CASSRTGMNTEAFF. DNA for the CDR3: TGTGCCAGCAGCCGTACAGGAATGAACACTGAAGCTTTCTTT. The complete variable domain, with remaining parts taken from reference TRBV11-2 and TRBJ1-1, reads EAGVAQSPRYKIIEKRQSVAFWCNPISGHATLYWYQQILGQGPKLLIQFQNNGVVDDSQLPKDRFSAERLKGVDSTLKIQPAKLEDSAVYLCASSRTGMNTEAFFGQGTRLTVV.

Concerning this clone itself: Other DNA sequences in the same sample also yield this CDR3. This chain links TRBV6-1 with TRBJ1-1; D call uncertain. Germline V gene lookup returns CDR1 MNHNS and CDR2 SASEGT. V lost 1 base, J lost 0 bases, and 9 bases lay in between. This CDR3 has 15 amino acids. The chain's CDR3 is CASSEGAGLNTEAFF. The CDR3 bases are TGTGCCAGCAGTGAAGGGGCGGGTTTGAACACTGAAGCTTTCTTT.

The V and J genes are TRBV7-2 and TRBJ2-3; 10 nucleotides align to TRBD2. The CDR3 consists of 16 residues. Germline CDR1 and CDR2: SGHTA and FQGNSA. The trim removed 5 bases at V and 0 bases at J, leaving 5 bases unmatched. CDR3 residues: CASSLLAGSSTDTQYF. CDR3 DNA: TGTGCCAGCAGCCTACTAGCGGGGTCTAGCACAGATACGCAGTATTTT.

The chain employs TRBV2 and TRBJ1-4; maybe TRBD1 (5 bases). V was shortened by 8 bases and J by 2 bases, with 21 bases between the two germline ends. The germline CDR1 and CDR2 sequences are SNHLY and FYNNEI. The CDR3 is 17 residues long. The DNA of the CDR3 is TGTGCCAGCGCCGGTCTGGGGGGGGGACGGACTAATGAAAAACTGTTTTTT. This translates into CASAGLGGGRTNEKLFF.